These T cell receptor beta chains were read from a single sample in a study of Ad26.COV2.S vaccination and SARS-CoV-2 variants. Sequenced by immunoSEQ multiplex PCR; TCRdb stores in-frame clones only, minus some. Found here are hundreds of thousands of clones, approximately 90% of them singletons; the top ten hold about 3.9%. The material was peripheral blood, obtained after recovery from COVID-19. The receptors were sampled from a human donor who had recovered from COVID-19. The CDR3 runs from the conserved cysteine through the conserved F or W. Each record gives: J gene, D gene, clone size, V gene, CDR3 DNA, CDR3 protein. D genes are given only for firm matches. Not every row has a clone size; where given, it reads once, few, many or a size class.

J: TRBJ2-3
D: -
size: once
V: TRBV10-2
DNA: TGCGCCAGCAAGCAAGGGGGGGATACGCAGTATTTT
CDR3: CASKQGGDTQYF

J: TRBJ1-4
D: -
size: -
V: TRBV6-5
DNA: TGTGCCAGCCAAGCAAATGAAAAACTGTTTTTT
CDR3: CASQANEKLFF

J: TRBJ2-2
D: TRBD2
size: -
V: TRBV28
DNA: TGTGCCAGCAGTTTGCTAGCGGGGGTAAACACCGGGGAGCTGTTTTTT
CDR3: CASSLLAGVNTGELFF

J: TRBJ1-6
D: TRBD1
size: -
V: TRBV2
DNA: TGTGCCAGCAGTGAAGGGACAGGTCGATCACCCCTCCACTTT
CDR3: CASSEGTGRSPLHF

J: TRBJ2-5
D: -
size: -
V: TRBV6-5
DNA: TGTGCCAGCAGTCCCTATGGAGAGACCCAGTACTTC
CDR3: CASSPYGETQYF

J: TRBJ2-2
D: TRBD2
size: once
V: TRBV7-9
DNA: TGTGCCAGCGGCCTAGCGGGGGGGCGCGGCGGGGAGCTGTTTTTT
CDR3: CASGLAGGRGGELFF

J: TRBJ1-1
D: -
size: -
V: TRBV5-6
DNA: TGTGCCAGCAGCTTGGCCAAAAAGGAGAACACTGAAGCTTTCTTT
CDR3: CASSLAKKENTEAFF

J: TRBJ1-1
D: -
size: -
V: TRBV7-8
DNA: TGTGCCAGCAGCCAGCTGACAGCCCCTGAAGCTTTCTTT
CDR3: CASSQLTAPEAFF

J: TRBJ2-7
D: TRBD2
size: -
V: TRBV10-2
DNA: TGCGCCAGCGGGTCGGGGGGCTACGAGCAGTACTTC
CDR3: CASGSGGYEQYF

J: TRBJ2-3
D: -
size: once
V: TRBV7-9
DNA: TGTGCCAGCAGCTTAAGGGGTAACTCACAGTATTTT
CDR3: CASSLRGNSQYF

J: TRBJ2-7
D: -
size: -
V: TRBV5-1
DNA: TGCGCCAGCAGCCCCCAGGACACCGACTACGAGCAGTACTTC
CDR3: CASSPQDTDYEQYF

J: TRBJ2-7
D: -
size: -
V: TRBV29-1
DNA: TGCAGGCGCTGGAGGATGCAGTGGAGGAGCTCCTACGAGCAGTACTTC
CDR3: CRRWRMQWRSSYEQYF

J: TRBJ1-5
D: TRBD1
size: -
V: TRBV6-2/TRBV6-3
DNA: TGTGCCAGCAGTGCGGACAGGTCCCGTGTAAGGCAGCCCCAGCATTTT
CDR3: CASSADRSRVRQPQHF

J: TRBJ1-3
D: -
size: -
V: TRBV15
DNA: TGTGCCACCAGCAGAGGGACACAGGGAAACACCATATATTTT
CDR3: CATSRGTQGNTIYF

J: TRBJ1-2
D: TRBD1
size: -
V: TRBV27
DNA: TGTGCCAGCAAGGGGTACAGGGGGTCAGTCTATGGCTACACCTTC
CDR3: CASKGYRGSVYGYTF

J: TRBJ1-5
D: -
size: -
V: TRBV5-6
DNA: TGTGCCAGCAGCTTGTGGTATAGCAATCAGCCCCAGCATTTT
CDR3: CASSLWYSNQPQHF

J: TRBJ2-5
D: -
size: -
V: TRBV18
DNA: TGTGCCAGCTCCCAATACCAAGAGACCCAGTACTTC
CDR3: CASSQYQETQYF

J: TRBJ2-3
D: -
size: -
V: TRBV7-2
DNA: TGTGCCAGCAGCCCCCTAGCAGATACGCAGTATTTT
CDR3: CASSPLADTQYF

J: TRBJ2-3
D: -
size: -
V: TRBV18
DNA: TGTGCCAGCTCACCCCCAAACACACGCACAGATACGCAGTATTTT
CDR3: CASSPPNTRTDTQYF

J: TRBJ1-5
D: -
size: few
V: TRBV7-9
DNA: TGTGCCAGCAGCTCTGGACAGCCAAATCAGCCCCAGCATTTT
CDR3: CASSSGQPNQPQHF

J: TRBJ2-1
D: TRBD2
size: -
V: TRBV12-5
DNA: TGTGCTAGTGGCCTTAGCGGGGGTTCCTACAATGAGCAGTTCTTC
CDR3: CASGLSGGSYNEQFF

J: TRBJ1-4
D: -
size: once
V: TRBV12-3/TRBV12-4
DNA: TGTGCCAGCAGTAGGACTGGGACTGAAAAACTGTTTTTT
CDR3: CASSRTGTEKLFF

J: TRBJ2-1
D: -
size: -
V: TRBV7-8
DNA: TGTGCCAGCAGCTACCCTATGGGTACGGGACGGGGTGAGCAGTTCTTC
CDR3: CASSYPMGTGRGEQFF

J: TRBJ1-1
D: -
size: -
V: TRBV14
DNA: TGTGCCAGCAGCCCTTGGATGGGAGGGATGAACACTGAAGCTTTCTTT
CDR3: CASSPWMGGMNTEAFF

J: TRBJ2-7
D: -
size: -
V: TRBV19
DNA: TGTGCCAGTAGTTCCCTCTCCCATTCGTTGGGCGAGCAGTACTTC
CDR3: CASSSLSHSLGEQYF

J: TRBJ2-6
D: TRBD1
size: once
V: TRBV5-1
DNA: TGCGCCAGCAGCCCAGGACAGGGGGTGTACGTCCTGACTTTC
CDR3: CASSPGQGVYVLTF

J: TRBJ2-7
D: TRBD2
size: -
V: TRBV11-2
DNA: TGTGCCAGCAGCTTAGGGACTAGCTCCTACGAGCAGTACTTC
CDR3: CASSLGTSSYEQYF

J: TRBJ2-3
D: -
size: -
V: TRBV6-2/TRBV6-3
DNA: TGTGCCAGCAGTTACGCGGTGCAGGGTAGCACAGATACGCAGTATTTT
CDR3: CASSYAVQGSTDTQYF

J: TRBJ2-1
D: -
size: -
V: TRBV5-7
DNA: TGTGCCAGCAGCTTGTGGACAGGGAGGGACAATGAGCAGTTCTTC
CDR3: CASSLWTGRDNEQFF

J: TRBJ1-1
D: -
size: -
V: TRBV5-1
DNA: TGCGCCAGCAGAAGGGATCTAAGGGAACGGGTCCCTGAAGCTTTCTTT
CDR3: CASRRDLRERVPEAFF

J: TRBJ2-1
D: TRBD1
size: -
V: TRBV6-5
DNA: TGTGCCAGCAACCAAAAGAAAGGACAGGGGGCTGAGCAGTTCTTC
CDR3: CASNQKKGQGAEQFF

J: TRBJ1-2
D: -
size: -
V: TRBV6-6
DNA: TGTGCCAGCACCCTCTCGGGCGGGGAAGGAGCCTATGGCTACACCTTC
CDR3: CASTLSGGEGAYGYTF

J: TRBJ2-3
D: TRBD2
size: -
V: TRBV6-1
DNA: TGTGCCAGCAGTGAACGGACTAGCGGGCGAAACACAGATACGCAGTATTTT
CDR3: CASSERTSGRNTDTQYF